Below are 18 T cell receptor beta chains sequenced from a single sample in a study of cytomegalovirus exposure and HLA in healthy donors. PCR involved 60 Vbeta and 13 Jbeta primers. Repertoires were generated with immunoSEQ multiplex PCR, while TCRdb's copy carries only in-frame clones and drops some. The sample lists approximately 100,000 clones; roughly 82% were seen once. Sample: PBMCs. The source of these receptors is a young woman in good health and CMV-seronegative.

In DNA form, the CDR3 reads TGTGCCAGCAGTGACGGACTTTACACCGGGGAGCTGTTTTTT. Encoded protein: CASSDGLYTGELFF. The chain carries TRBV27 and TRBJ2-2; the D gene is possibly TRBD2 (5 bases). The ends were cut back, 5 bases at V and 3 bases at J, with 10 bases in the middle. Germline CDR1 is MNHEY and CDR2 is SMNVEV (reference sequence). This CDR3 is built from 14 residues.

This clone has just one count. J is TRBJ2-7 and V is TRBV6-5; TRBD1 might be the D (5 bases). Germline CDR1 is MNHEY and CDR2 is SVGAGI. The CDR3 is 16 amino acids. V was clipped by 6 bases and J by 0 bases, with 18 bases between them. The CDR3, as DNA: TGTGCCAGCAGCTACAACCTCAGGGAAAGCTCCTACGAGCAGTACTTC. This translates into CASSYNLRESSYEQYF.

This clone was picked up a small number of times. J is TRBJ1-4 and V is TRBV28; TRBD1 aligns across 9 bases. This CDR3 has 15 amino acids. V lost 2 bases, J lost 7 bases, and 5 bases stayed unmatched. CDR1 MDHEN and CDR2 SYDVKM come from the germline V gene. CDR3 in amino acids: CASSLLGQGIEKLFF. The DNA for the CDR3 is TGTGCCAGCAGTTTACTGGGACAGGGTATTGAAAAACTGTTTTTT.

The chain uses TRBV6-5 and TRBJ2-7; no clear D gene. This CDR3 spans 15 amino acids. Germline V CDR1 and CDR2: MNHEY, SVGAGI. The V and J ends lost 7 bases and 3 bases respectively, with 19 bases between them. The CDR3: CASTSDVGLYYEQYF. CDR3 sequence (DNA): TGTGCCAGCACCTCTGATGTGGGCCTCTACTACGAGCAGTACTTC.

The V gene is TRBV5-1, the J gene TRBJ2-1, with TRBD2 identical over 8 bases. In germline, CDR1 is SGHRS, CDR2 YFSETQ. The CDR3 consists of 14 residues. J gave up 9 bases and V 4 bases, and 9 bases lay outside the gene matches. The CDR3 sequence: CASSTERGTGEQFF. The CDR3, as DNA: TGCGCCAGCAGCACTGAGCGGGGGACGGGTGAGCAGTTCTTC.

This chain links TRBV21-1 with TRBJ2-1; TRBD1 reflects the table's D call only, with no check against the DNA. TRBV21-1 is a listed pseudogene. The length of the CDR3 is 20 residues. The CDR3 sequence: CASSKILKGQGGQGDNEQFF. CDR3 bases: TGTGCCAGCAGCAAAATTCTTAAGGGACAGGGGGGTCAAGGGGACAATGAGCAGTTCTTC.

V and J are TRBV7-2 and TRBJ1-1, with TRBD1 matching 7 bases. The trim removed 2 bases at V and 1 base at J, leaving 4 bases unmatched. CDR3 length: 15 residues. Germline V gives CDR1 SGHTA, CDR2 FQGNSA. The CDR3 sequence is CASSLNRDRNTEAFF. CDR3 nucleotides: TGTGCCAGCAGCTTAAACCGGGACAGGAACACTGAAGCTTTCTTT.

The chain employs TRBV6-1 and TRBJ2-5; tentative D call: TRBD2 (5 bases). The CDR3 length is 14 residues. CDR1 is MNHNS, CDR2 SASEGT, per germline. Trimming took off 4 bases at V and 2 bases at J, with 11 bases between the two ends. CDR3 loop: CASSVSGEQETQYF. The CDR3 bases are TGTGCCAGCAGTGTATCCGGGGAGCAAGAGACCCAGTACTTC.

This rearrangement joins TRBV28 to TRBJ1-2, with unresolved D. CDR1 and CDR2 (germline): MDHEN, SYDVKM. There are 15 residues in the CDR3. Trimming took off 5 bases at V and 1 base at J, with 14 bases between the two ends. The CDR3 coding sequence is TGTGCCAGCAGTCCCCCTGGAACAGATAACTATGGCTACACCTTC. It yields the protein CASSPPGTDNYGYTF.

The chain couples TRBV5-8 to TRBJ1-2; TRBD1 matches 7 bases. J lost 5 bases, V lost 4 bases, and 5 bases had no gene match. The CDR3 covers 13 residues. Germline lookup yields CDR1 SGHTS and CDR2 YDEGEE. The CDR3 loop is CASSPGQMYGYTF. CDR3 nucleotides: TGTGCCAGCAGCCCGGGACAGATGTATGGCTACACCTTC.

The rearrangement uses TRBV12-2 and TRBJ2-5; the table assigns TRBD2, which was not confirmed against the DNA. Gene TRBJ2-7 matches the end of the DNA better, so the J call may be wrong. TRBV12-2 is shown as a pseudogene. The CDR3 consists of 15 residues. CDR3 bases: TGTGCAAGTCGCCCGTGGACTAGCGGAACCTACGAGCAGTACTTC. It codes for CASRPWTSGTYEQYF.

The chain has TRBV4-1 and TRBJ2-7; 9 bases agree with TRBD1. Germline V CDR1 and CDR2: MGHRA, YSYEKL. CDR3 length: 15 amino acids. Trimming cost V 0 bases and J 3 bases; bases outside gene matches: 3. The CDR3 protein is CASSQEETGGYEQYF. The DNA of the CDR3 is TGCGCCAGCAGCCAAGAAGAGACAGGGGGCTACGAGCAGTACTTC.

The chain links TRBV28 to TRBJ2-5; 8 bases line up with TRBD2. The CDR3 consists of 14 residues. CDR1 is MDHEN and CDR2 is SYDVKM in the germline V gene. Trimming cost V 7 bases and J 5 bases; bases outside gene matches: 9. This CDR3 reads CASNSVSGGETQYF. The DNA of the CDR3 is TGTGCCAGCAACTCTGTTTCGGGAGGGGAGACCCAGTACTTC.

The chain uses TRBV5-1 and TRBJ2-3; 11 nucleotides match TRBD2. Germline CDR1 reads SGHRS; CDR2 reads YFSETQ. V was clipped by 5 bases and J by 3 bases; unmatched bases: 14. The CDR3 runs 18 residues. The CDR3 nucleotides read TGCGCCAGCAGTTTTTCCCCCGGGACTAGCGGCATGACAGATACGCAGTATTTT. Its translation is CASSFSPGTSGMTDTQYF.

This clone turned up a few times. The chain joins TRBV19 to TRBJ1-4; 10 nucleotides match TRBD1. The trim removed 5 bases at V and 8 bases at J, leaving 5 bases unmatched. This CDR3 is built from 14 residues. From germline, CDR1 is LNHDA and CDR2 SQIVND (reference sequence). The CDR3 region has the DNA TGTGCCAGTAGTTTGACAGGGGGCGCGGAAAAACTGTTTTTT. It is translated as CASSLTGGAEKLFF.

This clone has only one observation. The rearrangement uses TRBV19 and TRBJ2-1; 9 nucleotides line up with TRBD1. CDR3 length: 16 residues. The V segment lost 1 base and the J segment 4 bases; nucleotides outside the gene matches: 5. Germline CDR1 reads LNHDA; CDR2 reads SQIVND (reference sequence). CDR3 coding DNA: TGTGCCAGTAGTATAGGGTGGGACAGGGCTTACAATGAGCAGTTCTTC. It translates to CASSIGWDRAYNEQFF.

The rearrangement uses TRBV5-1 and TRBJ2-2; D gene unclear. CDR1 is SGHRS and CDR2 is YFSETQ in the germline V gene. CDR3 length: 15 residues. V lost 6 bases and J lost 0, with 12 bases in between. The DNA for the CDR3 is TGCGCCAGCACTCAGAACGTCGCGAACACCGGGGAGCTGTTTTTT. Amino acid sequence: CASTQNVANTGELFF.

The CDR3 spells CAWANQGPLAEAFF. CDR3 bases: TGTGCCTGGGCAAATCAGGGGCCGTTGGCTGAAGCTTTCTTT. This sequence joins TRBV30 and TRBJ1-1; maybe TRBD1 (6 bases). The CDR3 covers 14 residues. Germline V gene data show CDR1 as GTSNPN and CDR2 as SVGIG (reference sequence). V dropped 5 bases and J dropped 6 bases, with 19 bases sitting between them.